The source of this T cell receptor (beta chain) is a study of T cell responses to AZD1222 COVID-19 vaccine. There are 12 residues in the CDR3. The V gene end was trimmed by 5 bases and the J gene end by 5 bases; junction bases not matched to a gene: 3. Looked up from germline, CDR1 is SGHDN and CDR2 is FVKESK. This table comes from immunoSEQ multiplex PCR, and its TCRdb copy is limited to in-frame clones, with some not included. The sample consists of roughly 200,000 clones, about 89% of them appearing once. General study points: Only 5 or 6 individuals given AZD1222 were seropositive at baseline. Spike-specific TCR breadth and depth both grew after two AZD1222 doses. Repertoire sampling occurred only after the peak T cell response.

A note on this clone: Its antigen remains unidentified.

The sample here was peripheral blood, taken 28 days after the second AZD1222 dose. The source is an adult who received the AZD1222 COVID-19 vaccine. V is TRBV14 and J is TRBJ2-7; 7 bases agree with TRBD1. The CDR3 protein is CASSVGGHEQYF. The CDR3 nucleotides are TGTGCCAGCAGCGTAGGGGGCCACGAGCAGTACTTC.